This TCR beta chain is from a study of blood T cells in healthy people across ages (dated by TCRdb to between 2014 and 2016). For the study in its entirety: In model experiments, roughly one uniquely barcoded TCR beta cDNA molecule per two T cells was captured by template switching. To track age-related changes in TCR beta repertoire diversity, the study relied on deep sequencing normalized with unique cDNA molecular identifiers. Donors were grouped into four age groups: young (average roughly 16 years), middle-aged (under 40), aged (62) and long-lived (just over 80). To avoid experimental bias, donors of different ages were randomly spread across the sequencing lanes. The study analyzed two additional independent replicas of 1 million unique cDNA reads from the same blood draw for two donors, one aged 18 to 29 and one aged 80 or older. General conclusions and limits of the study: Because donor CMV infection status was unknown, age-related changes in expanded clonotypes were potentially confounded. Estimates of total diversity based on one million sequenced T cells were regarded as lower bounds and as underestimates. Because profiling used bulk unsorted PBMCs, naive and antigen-experienced compartments could not be compared conclusively. The long-lived group showed more naive CD4+ T cells, fewer expanded clones and increased TCR diversity than the aged group, suggesting age selection. There was a strong correlation between observed TCR beta diversity and the percentage of naive T cells measured by flow cytometry. As age increased, observed TCR beta diversity per million T cells dropped in a roughly linear way, and a significant reduction was already evident by age about 40.

Systemically healthy Caucasian individuals from Russia, 39 in total and aged roughly 6 to 100 years, were included as donors. Each donor gave roughly 11 milliliters of peripheral blood, drawn into EDTA-treated Vacutainer tubes. Ficoll-Paque density-gradient centrifugation was used to isolate PBMCs, with at least 6.5 million per sample. Total RNA, at least 6 micrograms per sample, was extracted from PBMCs with Trizol reagent. For every donor, flow cytometry on a PBMC aliquot measured the percentage of naive CD45RAhigh/CD27high T cells. Libraries were built with 5' RACE. Sequencing used an Illumina HiSeq 2500. A second roughly 6 to 12 cycle PCR used a sample-barcoded 5' primer and a J-beta primer mix. Each TCR beta cDNA molecule received a unique molecular identifier from a template-switch 5' adaptor carrying 12 random nucleotides. Each sample yielded at least 2.5 million CDR3-containing paired-end reads. The Mint cDNA synthesis kit, primed by a TRBC-specific oligonucleotide, was used to synthesize first-strand cDNA from all RNA. After uracil-DNA glycosylase treatment, a first 18-cycle PCR used universal primers M1SS and BC2_uni_R on all cDNA. The study's processing was this. Each sample was normalized by randomly selecting 1 million high-quality reads, each carrying a distinct molecular identifier. Reads with shared molecular identifiers were discarded instead of being binned into consensus sequences. CDR3 identification, clonotype clustering and error correction used MiTCR with a Q25 quality threshold and the strictest error-elimination algorithm. A nonparametric unseen species model using Euler transformation provided a lower-bound estimate of total TCR beta diversity. TCRdb ran its own pipeline on the public reads, namely fastp trimming at Q25 and MiXCR clone calling, and kept in-frame beta chains. Rows with one shared CDR3 protein collapse into an entry with the most common genes and DNA. These V and J calls originate from TCRdb's pipeline instead of the authors' own analysis. The sample table contains hundreds of thousands of distinct CDR3 sequences; only one count was recorded for roughly 50% of them. Under 30% of the sample rests with the top ten.

V has 5 bases trimmed and J has 3 bases trimmed; junction bases matching no gene number 8. Sequences SGHVS (CDR1) and FNYEAQ (CDR2) are obtained from the germline V gene. From the cysteine through the phenylalanine, the CDR3 covers 15 amino acids. Just CDR3 DNA is preserved here, 45 bases in frame from base 1. This clonotype was counted only a few times. Its antigen specificity is not known. No clone much larger than this one lies a single base away; base qualities are absent. The chain employs TRBV7-6 and TRBJ2-7, with TRBD2 identical over 9 junction bases. This receptor was obtained from a man aged 35-49 years in good health. Sequenced sample: blood. In nucleotides, the sequence is TGTGCCAGCAGCGATAGGATAGCGGGAGACTACGAGCAGTACTTC. The translation is CASSDRIAGDYEQYF. This CDR3, with the reference TRBV7-6 and TRBJ2-7 proteins standing in past its ends, gives the full variable domain GAGVSQSPRYKVTKRGQDVALRCDPISGHVSLYWYRQALGQGPEFLTYFNYEAQQDKSGLPNDRFSAERPEGSISTLTIQRTEQRDSAMYRCASSDRIAGDYEQYFGPGTRLTVT.